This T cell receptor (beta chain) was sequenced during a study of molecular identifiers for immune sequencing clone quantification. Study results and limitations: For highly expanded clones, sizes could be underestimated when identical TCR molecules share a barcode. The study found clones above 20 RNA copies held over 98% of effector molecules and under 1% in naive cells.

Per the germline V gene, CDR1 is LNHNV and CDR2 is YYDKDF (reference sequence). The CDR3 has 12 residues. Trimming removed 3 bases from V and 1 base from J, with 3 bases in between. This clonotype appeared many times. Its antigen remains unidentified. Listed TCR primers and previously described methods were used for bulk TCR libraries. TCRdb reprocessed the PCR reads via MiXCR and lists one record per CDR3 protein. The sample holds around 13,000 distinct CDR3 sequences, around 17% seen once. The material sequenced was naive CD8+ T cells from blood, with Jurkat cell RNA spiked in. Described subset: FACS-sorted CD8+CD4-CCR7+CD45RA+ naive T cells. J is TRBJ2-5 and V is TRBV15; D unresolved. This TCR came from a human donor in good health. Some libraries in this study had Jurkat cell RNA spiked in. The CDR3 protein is CATSSTQETQYF. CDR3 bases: TGTGCCACCAGCAGCACCCAAGAGACCCAGTACTTC.